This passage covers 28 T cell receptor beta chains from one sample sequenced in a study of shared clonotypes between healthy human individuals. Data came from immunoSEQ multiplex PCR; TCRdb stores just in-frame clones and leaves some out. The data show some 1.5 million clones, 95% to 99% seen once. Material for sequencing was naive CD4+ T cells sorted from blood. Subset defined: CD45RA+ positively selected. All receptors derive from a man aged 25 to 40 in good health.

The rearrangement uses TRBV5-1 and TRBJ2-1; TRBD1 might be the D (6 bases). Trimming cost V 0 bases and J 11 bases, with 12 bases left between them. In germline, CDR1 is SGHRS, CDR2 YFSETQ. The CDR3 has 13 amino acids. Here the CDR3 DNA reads TGCGCCAGCAGCTTGGACAGGGTAGATCAGCAGTTCTTC. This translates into CASSLDRVDQQFF.

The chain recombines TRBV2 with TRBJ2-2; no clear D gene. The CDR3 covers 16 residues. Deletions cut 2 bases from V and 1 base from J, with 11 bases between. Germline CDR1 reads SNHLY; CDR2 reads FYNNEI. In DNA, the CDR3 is TGTGCCAGCAGTGAAAAAACTCCTAAGAACACCGGGGAGCTGTTTTTT. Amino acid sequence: CASSEKTPKNTGELFF. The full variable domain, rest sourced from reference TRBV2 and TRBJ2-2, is EPEVTQTPSHQVTQMGQEVILRCVPISNHLYFYWYRQILGQKVEFLVSFYNNEISEKSEIFDDQFSVERPDGSNFTLKIRSTKLEDSAMYFCASSEKTPKNTGELFFGEGSRLTVL.

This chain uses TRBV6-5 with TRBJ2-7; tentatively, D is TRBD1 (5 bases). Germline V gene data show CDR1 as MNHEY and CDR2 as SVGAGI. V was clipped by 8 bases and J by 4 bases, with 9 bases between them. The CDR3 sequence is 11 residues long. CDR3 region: CASQGYYEQYF. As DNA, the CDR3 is TGTGCCAGCCAGGGTTATTACGAGCAGTACTTC.

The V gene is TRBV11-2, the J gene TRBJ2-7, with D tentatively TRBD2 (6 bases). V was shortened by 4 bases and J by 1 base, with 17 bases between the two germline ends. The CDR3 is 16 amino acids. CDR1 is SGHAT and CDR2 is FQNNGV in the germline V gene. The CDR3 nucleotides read TGTGCCAGCAGCTCAGGCTGGGGCGGGGCATCCTACGAGCAGTACTTC. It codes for CASSSGWGGASYEQYF.

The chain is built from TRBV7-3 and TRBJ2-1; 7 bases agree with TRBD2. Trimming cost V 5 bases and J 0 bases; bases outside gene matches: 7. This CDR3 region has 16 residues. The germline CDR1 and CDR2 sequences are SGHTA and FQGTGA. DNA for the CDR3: TGTGCCAGCAGCAGGCTAGCGGCCGGCTCCTACAATGAGCAGTTCTTC. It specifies CASSRLAAGSYNEQFF.

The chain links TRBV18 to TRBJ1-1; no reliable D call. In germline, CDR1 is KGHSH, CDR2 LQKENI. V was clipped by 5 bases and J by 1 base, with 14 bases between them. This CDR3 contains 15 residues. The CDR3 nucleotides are TGTGCCAGCTCATCTTATCAGGTCTCGAACACTGAAGCTTTCTTT. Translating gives CASSSYQVSNTEAFF.

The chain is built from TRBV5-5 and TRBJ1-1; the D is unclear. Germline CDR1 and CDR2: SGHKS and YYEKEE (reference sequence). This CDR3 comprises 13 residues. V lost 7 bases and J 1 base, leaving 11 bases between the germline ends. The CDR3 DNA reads TGTGCCAGCGGGCCGCGGGGGAACACTGAAGCTTTCTTT. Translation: CASGPRGNTEAFF.

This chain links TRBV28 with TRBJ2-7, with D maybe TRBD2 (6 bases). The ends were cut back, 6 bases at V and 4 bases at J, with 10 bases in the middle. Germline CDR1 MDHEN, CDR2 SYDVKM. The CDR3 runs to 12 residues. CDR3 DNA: TGTGCCAGCAGCCAGCGGGCATACGAGCAGTACTTC. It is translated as CASSQRAYEQYF. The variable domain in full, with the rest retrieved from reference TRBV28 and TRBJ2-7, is DVKVTQSSRYLVKRTGEKVFLECVQDMDHENMFWYRQDPGLGLRLIYFSYDVKMKEKGDIPEGYSVSREKKERFSLILESASTNQTSMYLCASSQRAYEQYFGPGTRLTVT.

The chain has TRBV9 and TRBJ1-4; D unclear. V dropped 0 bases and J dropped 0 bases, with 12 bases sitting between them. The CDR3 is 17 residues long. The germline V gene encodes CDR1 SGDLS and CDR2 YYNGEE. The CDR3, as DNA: TGTGCCAGCAGCGTAGGCGAGGTGATGACAACTAATGAAAAACTGTTTTTT. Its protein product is CASSVGEVMTTNEKLFF.

The CDR3 sequence: CASRPSLTGELFF. In nucleotides, the CDR3 is TGTGCCAGCAGACCCAGCCTCACCGGGGAGCTGTTTTTT. The chain employs TRBV6-1 and TRBJ2-2; D gene uncertain. V was pared by 6 bases and J by 4 bases, with 9 bases between. Per the germline V gene, CDR1 is MNHNS and CDR2 is SASEGT. This CDR3 has 13 amino acids.

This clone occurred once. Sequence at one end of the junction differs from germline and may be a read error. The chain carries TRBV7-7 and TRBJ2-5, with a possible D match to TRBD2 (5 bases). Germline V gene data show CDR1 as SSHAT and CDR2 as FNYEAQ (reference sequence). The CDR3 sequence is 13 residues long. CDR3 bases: TGTGCTAGCAGCTTACGGGGCCAAGAGACCCAGTACTTC. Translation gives CASSLRGQETQYF.

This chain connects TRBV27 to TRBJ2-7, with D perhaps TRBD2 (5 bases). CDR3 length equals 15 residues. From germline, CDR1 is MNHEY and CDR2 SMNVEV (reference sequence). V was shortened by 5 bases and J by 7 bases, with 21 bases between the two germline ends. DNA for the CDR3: TGTGCCAGCAGTCCCCTGGGAGCTCCGGTGGGGGAGCAGTACTTC. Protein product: CASSPLGAPVGEQYF.

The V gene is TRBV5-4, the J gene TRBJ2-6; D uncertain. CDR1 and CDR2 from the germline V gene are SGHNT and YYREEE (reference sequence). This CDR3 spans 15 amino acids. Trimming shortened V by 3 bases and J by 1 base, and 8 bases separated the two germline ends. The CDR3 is CASSSLSSGANVLTF. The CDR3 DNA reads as TGTGCCAGCAGCTCCTTAAGTTCTGGGGCCAACGTCCTGACTTTC.

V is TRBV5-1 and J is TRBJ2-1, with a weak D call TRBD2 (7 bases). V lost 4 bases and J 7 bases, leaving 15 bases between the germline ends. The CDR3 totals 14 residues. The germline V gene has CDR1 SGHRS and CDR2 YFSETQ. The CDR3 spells CASSMPGGSNEQFF. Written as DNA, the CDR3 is TGCGCCAGCAGCATGCCGGGGGGCTCGAATGAGCAGTTCTTC.

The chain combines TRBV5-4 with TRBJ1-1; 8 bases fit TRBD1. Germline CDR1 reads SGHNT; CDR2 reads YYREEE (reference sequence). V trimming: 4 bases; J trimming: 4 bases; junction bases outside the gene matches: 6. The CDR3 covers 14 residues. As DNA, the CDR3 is TGTGCCAGCAGCGTAAAAACAGGGGGCACTGAAGCTTTCTTT. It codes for CASSVKTGGTEAFF.

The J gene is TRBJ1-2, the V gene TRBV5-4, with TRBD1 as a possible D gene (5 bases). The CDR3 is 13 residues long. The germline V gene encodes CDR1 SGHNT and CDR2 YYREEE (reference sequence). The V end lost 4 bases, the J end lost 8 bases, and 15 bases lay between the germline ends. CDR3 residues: CASSLSGFGGYTF. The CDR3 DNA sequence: TGTGCCAGCAGCCTCTCAGGGTTTGGGGGCTACACCTTC.

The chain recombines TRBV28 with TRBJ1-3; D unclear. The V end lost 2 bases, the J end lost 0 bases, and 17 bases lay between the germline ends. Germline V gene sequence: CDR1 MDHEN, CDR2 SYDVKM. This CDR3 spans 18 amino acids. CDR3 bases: TGTGCCAGCAGTTTAAAACCCATCCACTCCATCTCTGGAAACACCATATATTTT. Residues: CASSLKPIHSISGNTIYF. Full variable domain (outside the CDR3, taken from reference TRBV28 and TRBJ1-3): DVKVTQSSRYLVKRTGEKVFLECVQDMDHENMFWYRQDPGLGLRLIYFSYDVKMKEKGDIPEGYSVSREKKERFSLILESASTNQTSMYLCASSLKPIHSISGNTIYFGEGSWLTVV.

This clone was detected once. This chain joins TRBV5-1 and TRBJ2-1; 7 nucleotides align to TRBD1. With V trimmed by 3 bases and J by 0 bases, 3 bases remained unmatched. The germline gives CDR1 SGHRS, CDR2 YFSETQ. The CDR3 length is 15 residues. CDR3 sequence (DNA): TGCGCCAGCAGCTCGCGACAGGGCTCCTACAATGAGCAGTTCTTC. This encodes CASSSRQGSYNEQFF.

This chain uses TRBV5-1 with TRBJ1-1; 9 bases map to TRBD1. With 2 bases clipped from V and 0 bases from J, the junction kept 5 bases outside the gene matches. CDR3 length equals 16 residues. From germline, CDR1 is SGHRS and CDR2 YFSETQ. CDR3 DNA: TGCGCCAGCAGCTTCCACGGGACAGGGTTGAACACTGAAGCTTTCTTT. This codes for CASSFHGTGLNTEAFF.

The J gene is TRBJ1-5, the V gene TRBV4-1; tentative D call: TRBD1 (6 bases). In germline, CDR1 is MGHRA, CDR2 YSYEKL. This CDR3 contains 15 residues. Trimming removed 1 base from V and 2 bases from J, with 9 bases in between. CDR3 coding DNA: TGCGCCAGCAGCCAAGGCAGGGGAGGCAATCAGCCCCAGCATTTT. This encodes CASSQGRGGNQPQHF.

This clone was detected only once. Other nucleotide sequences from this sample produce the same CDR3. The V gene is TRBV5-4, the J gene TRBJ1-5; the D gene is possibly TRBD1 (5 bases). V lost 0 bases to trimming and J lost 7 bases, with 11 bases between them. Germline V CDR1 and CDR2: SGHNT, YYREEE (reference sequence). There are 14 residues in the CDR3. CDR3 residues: CASSLAGDGQPQHF. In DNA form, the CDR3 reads TGTGCCAGCAGCTTGGCTGGGGACGGCCAGCCCCAGCATTTT.

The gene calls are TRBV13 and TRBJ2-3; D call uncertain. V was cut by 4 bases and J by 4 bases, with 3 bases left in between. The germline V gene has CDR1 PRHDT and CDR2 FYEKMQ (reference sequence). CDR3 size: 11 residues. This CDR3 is CASSSADTQYF. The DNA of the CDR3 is TGTGCCAGCAGCTCCGCAGATACGCAGTATTTT.

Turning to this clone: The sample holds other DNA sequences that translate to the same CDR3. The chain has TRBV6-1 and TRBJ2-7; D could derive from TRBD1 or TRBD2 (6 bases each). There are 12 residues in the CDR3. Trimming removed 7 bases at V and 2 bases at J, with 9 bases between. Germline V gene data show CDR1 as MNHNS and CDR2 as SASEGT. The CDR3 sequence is CASTRGAYEQYF. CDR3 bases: TGTGCCAGCACTAGGGGGGCCTACGAGCAGTACTTC.

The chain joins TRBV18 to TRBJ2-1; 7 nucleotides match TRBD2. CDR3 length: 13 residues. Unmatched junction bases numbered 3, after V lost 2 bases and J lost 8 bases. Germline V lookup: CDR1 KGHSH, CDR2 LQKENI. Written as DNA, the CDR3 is TGTGCCAGCTCACCAGACACTAGCGATGAGCAGTTCTTC. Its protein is CASSPDTSDEQFF.

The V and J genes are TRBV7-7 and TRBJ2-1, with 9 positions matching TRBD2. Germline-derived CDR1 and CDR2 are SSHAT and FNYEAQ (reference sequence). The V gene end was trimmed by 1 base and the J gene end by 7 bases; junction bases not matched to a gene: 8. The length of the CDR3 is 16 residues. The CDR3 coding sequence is TGTGCCAGCAGCTTAGAGTTTCGAGCGGGAGGTAATGAGCAGTTCTTC. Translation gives CASSLEFRAGGNEQFF.

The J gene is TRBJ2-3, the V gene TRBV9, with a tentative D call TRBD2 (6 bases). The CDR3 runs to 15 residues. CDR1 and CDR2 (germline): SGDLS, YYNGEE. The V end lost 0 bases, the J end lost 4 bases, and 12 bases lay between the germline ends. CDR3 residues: CASSVVSGVADTQYF. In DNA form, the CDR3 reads TGTGCCAGCAGCGTAGTCTCGGGAGTGGCAGATACGCAGTATTTT.

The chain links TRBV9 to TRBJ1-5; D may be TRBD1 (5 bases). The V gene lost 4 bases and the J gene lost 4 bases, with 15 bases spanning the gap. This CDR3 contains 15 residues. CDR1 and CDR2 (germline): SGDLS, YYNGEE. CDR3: CASSQAQDPNQPQHF. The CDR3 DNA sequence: TGTGCCAGCAGCCAAGCACAGGACCCAAATCAGCCCCAGCATTTT.

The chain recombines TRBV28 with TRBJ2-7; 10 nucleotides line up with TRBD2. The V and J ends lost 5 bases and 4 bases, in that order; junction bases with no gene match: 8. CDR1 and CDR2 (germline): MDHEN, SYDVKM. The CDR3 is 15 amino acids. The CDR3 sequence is CASSPIAGGLYEQYF. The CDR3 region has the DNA TGTGCCAGCAGTCCTATAGCGGGAGGATTATACGAGCAGTACTTC.